Listed below are T cell receptor beta chains from one sample, sequenced in a study of beta chain features in type 1 diabetes. Clones were sequenced by immunoSEQ multiplex PCR, and TCRdb holds only the in-frame ones, with some missing. The sample carries hundreds of thousands of clones, roughly a sixth recorded once. The specimen was naive CD4+ T cells from blood. The origin of the receptors is a man younger than 35 in good health. Both conserved end residues are part of each CDR3.

v_call: TRBV7-4
j_call: TRBJ2-7
cdr3_aa: CASSLVGTYYEQYF

v_call: TRBV19
j_call: TRBJ2-6
cdr3_aa: CASRGPGGANVLTF

v_call: TRBV9
j_call: TRBJ2-1
cdr3_aa: CASSVGGPPREQFF

v_call: TRBV29-1
j_call: TRBJ1-4
cdr3_aa: CSVAATNEKLFF

v_call: TRBV28
j_call: TRBJ2-4
cdr3_aa: CASRGGAQNIQYF

v_call: TRBV5-6
j_call: TRBJ2-6
cdr3_aa: CASSLPGQGDAGANVLTF

v_call: TRBV5-5
j_call: TRBJ2-3
cdr3_aa: CASSIGGRTDTQYF

v_call: TRBV7-9
j_call: TRBJ1-2
cdr3_aa: CASTAGTADYGYTF

v_call: TRBV7-9
j_call: TRBJ2-7
cdr3_aa: CASREGGSLVGYEQYF

v_call: TRBV28
j_call: TRBJ2-7
cdr3_aa: CASSFGSSINEQYF

v_call: TRBV4-1
j_call: TRBJ2-7
cdr3_aa: CASSQAPSGSGSYEQYF

v_call: TRBV9
j_call: TRBJ2-2
cdr3_aa: CASSVKAPGGVNTGELFF

v_call: TRBV2
j_call: TRBJ1-6
cdr3_aa: CASSRDPHGSYNSPLHF

v_call: TRBV7-2
j_call: TRBJ2-5
cdr3_aa: CASSMYRERGATQYF

v_call: TRBV4-3
j_call: TRBJ1-5
cdr3_aa: CASSQTGDQPQHF

v_call: TRBV9
j_call: TRBJ2-5
cdr3_aa: CASSVAASGGGETQYF

v_call: TRBV7-2
j_call: TRBJ2-7
cdr3_aa: CASSERGLAGSYEQYF

v_call: TRBV27
j_call: TRBJ2-5
cdr3_aa: CASFGLAGGQETQYF

v_call: TRBV7-2
j_call: TRBJ2-1
cdr3_aa: CASSFAAGGPDEQFF

v_call: TRBV27
j_call: TRBJ1-2
cdr3_aa: CASSSFMRGRRSVANYGYTF

v_call: TRBV18
j_call: TRBJ1-2
cdr3_aa: CASASLAGWGYTF

v_call: TRBV7-2
j_call: TRBJ2-4
cdr3_aa: CASSFLAGGNIQYF

v_call: TRBV29-1
j_call: TRBJ2-1
cdr3_aa: CSGEGEGRRRVEQFF

v_call: TRBV9
j_call: TRBJ2-1
cdr3_aa: CASSLGQGTSNEQFF

v_call: TRBV5-6
j_call: TRBJ1-4
cdr3_aa: CASSPGGKTRLFF

v_call: TRBV6-1
j_call: TRBJ2-7
cdr3_aa: CASGGQGGYEQYF